Each of the 11 T cell receptor beta chains below was sequenced from the same sample in a study of technical replicates of blood from a handful of donors. Only in-frame clones appear in the TCRdb table, and some are missing; sequencing was by immunoSEQ multiplex PCR. The sample gives approximately 49,000 clones, about 93% of which show up once; about 3.6% is in the top ten. What was sequenced was PBMCs. These receptors all stem from a human donor in good health. Some clones in this sample may be carry-over from other donors' samples.

The count of this clone is one. This chain joins TRBV19 and TRBJ2-7; possible D gene TRBD2, 6 bases. This CDR3 is 16 amino acids long. The V gene lost 7 bases and the J gene lost 2 bases, with 21 bases spanning the gap. Germline V gives CDR1 LNHDA, CDR2 SQIVND (reference sequence). CDR3 sequence reads: CASTNPRSGPPYEQYF. The DNA of the CDR3 is TGTGCCAGTACCAACCCACGAAGCGGGCCTCCCTACGAGCAGTACTTC.

The V and J genes are TRBV18 and TRBJ1-2; 8 bases match TRBD1. The CDR3 sequence is 14 residues long. V lost 2 bases and J lost 5; bases outside the gene matches: 4. The germline gives CDR1 KGHSH, CDR2 LQKENI. CDR3 in amino acids: CASSPGTGSYGYTF. The DNA of the CDR3 is TGTGCCAGCTCACCAGGGACAGGCTCTTATGGCTACACCTTC.

The chain combines TRBV11-2 with TRBJ1-4; TRBD1 matches 8 bases. J gave up 7 bases and V 4 bases, and 8 bases lay outside the gene matches. CDR3 size: 15 residues. From germline, CDR1 is SGHAT and CDR2 FQNNGV. CDR3 amino acids: CASSSGQGRREKLFF. The CDR3 region has the DNA TGTGCCAGCAGCTCAGGACAGGGAAGGCGTGAAAAACTGTTTTTT.

This chain connects TRBV27 to TRBJ1-5, with D uncertain. The CDR3 has 13 amino acids. Germline CDR1 reads MNHEY; CDR2 reads SMNVEV (reference sequence). Between the trimmed V and J ends, which lost 2 bases and 7 bases, there was a span of 9 bases. CDR3 nucleotides: TGTGCCAGCAGTTTAAGTTACGGGCAGCCCCAGCATTTT. Residues: CASSLSYGQPQHF.

This chain connects TRBV27 to TRBJ2-7; 7 positions match TRBD1. V gave up 6 bases and J gave up 3 bases; unmatched junction bases: 8. There are 14 residues in the CDR3. Germline CDR1 reads MNHEY; CDR2 reads SMNVEV (reference sequence). Here the CDR3 DNA reads TGTGCCAGCAGGCCCCGACAGGGCTTCTACGAGCAGTACTTC. Encoded protein: CASRPRQGFYEQYF.

The chain couples TRBV6-6 to TRBJ2-2; D is possibly TRBD2 (6 bases). CDR1 and CDR2 from the germline V gene are MNHNY and SVGAGI (reference sequence). Trimming cost V 6 bases and J 6 bases, with 14 bases left between them. CDR3 length: 14 amino acids. CDR3 in amino acids: CASSPQGLSGELFF. CDR3 bases: TGTGCCAGCAGCCCCCAGGGACTTTCCGGGGAGCTGTTTTTT.

V usage is TRBV7-2 and J usage is TRBJ2-2; 8 nucleotides align to TRBD2. The CDR3 has 16 amino acids. V was pared by 5 bases and J by 5 bases, with 10 bases of the junction left unmatched. The germline gives CDR1 SGHTA, CDR2 FQGNSA. This CDR3 reads CASSPYAGGGTGELFF. The DNA for the CDR3 is TGTGCCAGCAGCCCCTATGCGGGGGGAGGGACCGGGGAGCTGTTTTTT.

The J gene is TRBJ2-7, the V gene TRBV7-9; the D gene is possibly TRBD1 (6 bases). Germline loops: CDR1 SEHNR, CDR2 FQNEAQ (reference sequence). The germline V and J ends were trimmed by 4 bases and 2 bases, with 12 bases remaining between them. The CDR3 extends over 14 amino acids. The CDR3 loop is CASSSRTATYEQYF. CDR3 DNA: TGTGCCAGCAGCTCTCGGACAGCTACCTACGAGCAGTACTTC.

There are a few counts of this clone. The chain links TRBV5-4 to TRBJ2-7, with TRBD1 matching 8 bases. V lost 4 bases, J lost 0 bases, and 6 bases stayed unmatched. The CDR3 spans 15 residues. Germline CDR1 SGHNT, CDR2 YYREEE (reference sequence). DNA of the CDR3: TGTGCCAGCAGCCTCGGGACAGGTGGCTCCTACGAGCAGTACTTC. This encodes CASSLGTGGSYEQYF.

The V call is TRBV7-8, the J call TRBJ2-3; no definite D call. The CDR3 length is 14 residues. Germline loops: CDR1 SGHVS, CDR2 FQNEAQ. V was cut by 5 bases and J by 2 bases, with 11 bases left in between. CDR3 region: CASSPVETTDTQYF. As DNA, the CDR3 is TGTGCCAGCAGCCCAGTGGAGACCACAGATACGCAGTATTTT.

V gene TRBV13 combines with J gene TRBJ2-7; unclear D gene. Trimming stripped 5 bases from V and 5 bases from J, with 16 bases between. The CDR3 spans 14 residues. The germline V gene encodes CDR1 PRHDT and CDR2 FYEKMQ (reference sequence). CDR3 nucleotide sequence: TGTGCCAGCAGCCCCCTCGGTACCCGAGACGAGCAGTACTTC. Translation: CASSPLGTRDEQYF.